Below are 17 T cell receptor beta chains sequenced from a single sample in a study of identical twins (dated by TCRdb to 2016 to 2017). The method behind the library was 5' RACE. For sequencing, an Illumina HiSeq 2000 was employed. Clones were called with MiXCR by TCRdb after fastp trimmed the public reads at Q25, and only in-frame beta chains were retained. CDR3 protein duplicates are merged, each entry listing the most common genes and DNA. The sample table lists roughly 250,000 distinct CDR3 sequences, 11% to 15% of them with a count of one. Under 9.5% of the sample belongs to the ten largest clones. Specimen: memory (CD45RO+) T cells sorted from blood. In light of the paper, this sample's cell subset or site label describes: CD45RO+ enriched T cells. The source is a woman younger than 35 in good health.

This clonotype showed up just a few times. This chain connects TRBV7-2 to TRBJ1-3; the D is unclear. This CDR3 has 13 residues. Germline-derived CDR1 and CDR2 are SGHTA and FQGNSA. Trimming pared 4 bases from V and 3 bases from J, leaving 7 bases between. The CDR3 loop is CASSWTVGNTIYF. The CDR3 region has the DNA TGTGCCAGCAGCTGGACTGTTGGAAACACCATATATTTT.

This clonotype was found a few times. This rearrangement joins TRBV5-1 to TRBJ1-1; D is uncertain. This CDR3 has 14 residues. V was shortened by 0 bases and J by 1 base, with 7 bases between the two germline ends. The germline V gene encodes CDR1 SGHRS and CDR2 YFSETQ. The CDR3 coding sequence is TGCGCCAGCAGCTTGGACGCGGGGAACACTGAAGCTTTCTTT. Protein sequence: CASSLDAGNTEAFF.

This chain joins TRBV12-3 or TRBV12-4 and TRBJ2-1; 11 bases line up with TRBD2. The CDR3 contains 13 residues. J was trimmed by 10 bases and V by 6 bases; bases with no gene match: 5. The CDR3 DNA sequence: TGTGCCAGCAGGGGGACTAGCGGTCAGGAGCAGTTCTTC. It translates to CASRGTSGQEQFF.

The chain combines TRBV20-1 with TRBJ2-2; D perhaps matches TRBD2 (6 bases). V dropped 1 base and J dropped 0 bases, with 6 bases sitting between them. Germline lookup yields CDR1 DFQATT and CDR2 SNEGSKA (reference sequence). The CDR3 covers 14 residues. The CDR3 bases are TGCAGTGCTAGAGCGGGAGCGAACACCGGGGAGCTGTTTTTT. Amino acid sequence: CSARAGANTGELFF.

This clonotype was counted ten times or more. This chain's CDR3 is CAIRGTGSGTF. CDR3 sequence (DNA): TGTGCCATCAGGGGGACAGGGAGCGGGACCTTC. The V call is TRBV10-3, the J call TRBJ1-2, with 9 bases matching TRBD1. The germline CDR1 and CDR2 sequences are ENHRY and SYGVKD. The CDR3 is 11 residues long. V gave up 6 bases and J gave up 14 bases; unmatched junction bases: 7.

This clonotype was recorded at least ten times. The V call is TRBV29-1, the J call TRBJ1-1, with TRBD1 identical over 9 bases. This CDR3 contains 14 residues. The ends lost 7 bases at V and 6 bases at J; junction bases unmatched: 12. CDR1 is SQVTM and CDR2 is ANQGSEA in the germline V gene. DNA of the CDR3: TGCAGCGCGAAATGGACAGGGGAGGGCCCTGAAGCTTTCTTT. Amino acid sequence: CSAKWTGEGPEAFF.

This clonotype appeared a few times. CDR3 loop: CASSLLAGVEAFF. Here the CDR3 DNA reads TGTGCCAGCAGTTTATTAGCCGGAGTTGAAGCTTTCTTT. The rearrangement links TRBV12-3 or TRBV12-4 to TRBJ1-1; unclear D gene. Trimming left V 2 bases short and J 7 bases short, with 11 bases between. This CDR3 comprises 13 residues.

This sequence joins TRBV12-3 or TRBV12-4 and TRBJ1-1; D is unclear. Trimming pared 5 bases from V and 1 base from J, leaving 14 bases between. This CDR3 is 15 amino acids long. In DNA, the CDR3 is TGTGCCAGCAGTGCTAGAGGGAGCGGGAACACTGAAGCTTTCTTT. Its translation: CASSARGSGNTEAFF.

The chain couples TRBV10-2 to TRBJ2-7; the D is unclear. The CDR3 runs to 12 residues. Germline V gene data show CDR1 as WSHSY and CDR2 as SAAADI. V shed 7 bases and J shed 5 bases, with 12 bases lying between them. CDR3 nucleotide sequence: TGCGCCAGCACCCCAGCCCTGAACGAGCAGTACTTC. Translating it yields CASTPALNEQYF.

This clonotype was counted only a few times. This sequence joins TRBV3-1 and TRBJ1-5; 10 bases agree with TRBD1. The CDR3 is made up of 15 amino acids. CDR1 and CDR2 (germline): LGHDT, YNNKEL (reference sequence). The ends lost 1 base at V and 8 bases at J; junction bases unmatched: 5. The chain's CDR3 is CASSQGQGAKKPQHF. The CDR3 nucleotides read TGTGCCAGCAGCCAAGGACAGGGGGCGAAAAAGCCCCAGCATTTT.

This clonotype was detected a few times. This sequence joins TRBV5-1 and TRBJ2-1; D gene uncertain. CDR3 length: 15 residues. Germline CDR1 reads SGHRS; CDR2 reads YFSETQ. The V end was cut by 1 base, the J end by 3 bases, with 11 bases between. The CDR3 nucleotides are TGCGCCAGCAGCTTGTCGGGTGTCAGCTACAATGAGCAGTTCTTC. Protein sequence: CASSLSGVSYNEQFF.

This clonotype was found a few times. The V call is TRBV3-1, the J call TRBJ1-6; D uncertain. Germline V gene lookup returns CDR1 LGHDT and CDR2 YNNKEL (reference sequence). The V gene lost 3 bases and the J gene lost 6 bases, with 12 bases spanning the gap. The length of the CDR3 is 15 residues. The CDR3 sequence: CASSHGRSTNSPLHF. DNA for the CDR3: TGTGCCAGCAGCCACGGTAGGTCGACTAATTCACCCCTCCACTTT.

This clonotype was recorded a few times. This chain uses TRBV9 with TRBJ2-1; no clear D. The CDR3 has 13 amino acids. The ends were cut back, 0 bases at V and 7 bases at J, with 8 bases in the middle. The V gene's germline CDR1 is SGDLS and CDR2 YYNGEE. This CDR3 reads CASSVGGRNEQFF. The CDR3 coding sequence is TGTGCCAGCAGCGTAGGTGGTAGGAATGAGCAGTTCTTC.

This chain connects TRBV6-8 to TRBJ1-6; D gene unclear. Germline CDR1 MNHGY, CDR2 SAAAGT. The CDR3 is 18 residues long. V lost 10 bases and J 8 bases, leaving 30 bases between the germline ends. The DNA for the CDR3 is TGTGCCAACGAATACGAGGTTTTTGAGCTTGTCGGTGATTCACCCCTCCACTTT. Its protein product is CANEYEVFELVGDSPLHF.

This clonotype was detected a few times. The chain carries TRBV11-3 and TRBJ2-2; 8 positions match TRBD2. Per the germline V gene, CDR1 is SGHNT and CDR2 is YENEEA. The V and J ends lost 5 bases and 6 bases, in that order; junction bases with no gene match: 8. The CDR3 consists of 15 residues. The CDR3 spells CASSAPGLGAGELFF. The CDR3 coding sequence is TGTGCCAGCAGCGCCCCGGGACTAGGGGCCGGGGAGCTGTTTTTT.

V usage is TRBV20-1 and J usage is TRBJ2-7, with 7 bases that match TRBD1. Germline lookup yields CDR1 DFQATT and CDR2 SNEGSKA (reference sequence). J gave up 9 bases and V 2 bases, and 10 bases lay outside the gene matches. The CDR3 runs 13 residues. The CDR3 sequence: CSARPVQGEGQYF. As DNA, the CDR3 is TGCAGTGCTAGACCTGTCCAGGGGGAAGGGCAGTACTTC.

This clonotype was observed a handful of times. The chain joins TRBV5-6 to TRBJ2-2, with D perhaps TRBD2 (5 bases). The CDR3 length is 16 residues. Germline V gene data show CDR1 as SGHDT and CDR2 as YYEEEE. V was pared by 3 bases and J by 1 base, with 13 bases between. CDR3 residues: CASSWVRRRNTGELFF. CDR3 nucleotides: TGTGCCAGCAGCTGGGTCCGGAGGCGGAACACCGGGGAGCTGTTTTTT.